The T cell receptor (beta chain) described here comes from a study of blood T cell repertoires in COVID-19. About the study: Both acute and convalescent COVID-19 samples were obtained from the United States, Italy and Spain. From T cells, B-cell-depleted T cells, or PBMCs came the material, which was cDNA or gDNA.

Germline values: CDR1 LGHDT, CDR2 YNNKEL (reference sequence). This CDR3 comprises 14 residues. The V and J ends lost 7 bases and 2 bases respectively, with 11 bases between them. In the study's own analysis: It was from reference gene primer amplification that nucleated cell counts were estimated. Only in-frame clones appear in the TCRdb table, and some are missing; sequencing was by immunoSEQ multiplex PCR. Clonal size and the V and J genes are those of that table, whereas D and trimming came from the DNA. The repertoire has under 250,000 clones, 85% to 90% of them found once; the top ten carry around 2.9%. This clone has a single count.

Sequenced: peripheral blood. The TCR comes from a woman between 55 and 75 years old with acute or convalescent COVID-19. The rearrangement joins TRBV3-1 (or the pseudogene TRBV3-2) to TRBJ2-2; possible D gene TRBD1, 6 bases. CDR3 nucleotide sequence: TGTGCCAGCAACAGGGCCGTTAACACCGGGGAGCTGTTTTTT. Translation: CASNRAVNTGELFF.